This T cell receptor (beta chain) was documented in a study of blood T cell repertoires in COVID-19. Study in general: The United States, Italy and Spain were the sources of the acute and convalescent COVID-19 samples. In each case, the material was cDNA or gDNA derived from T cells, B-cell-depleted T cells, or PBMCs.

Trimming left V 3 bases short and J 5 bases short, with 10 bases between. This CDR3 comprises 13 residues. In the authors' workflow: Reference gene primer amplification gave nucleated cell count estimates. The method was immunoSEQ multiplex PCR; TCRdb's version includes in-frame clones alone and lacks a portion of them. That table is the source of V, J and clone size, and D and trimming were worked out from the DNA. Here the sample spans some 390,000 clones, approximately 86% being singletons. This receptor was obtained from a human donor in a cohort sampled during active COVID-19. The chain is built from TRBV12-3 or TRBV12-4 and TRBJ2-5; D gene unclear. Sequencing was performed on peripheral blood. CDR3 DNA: TGTGCCAGCAGTTTGTCTTTTTCGGAGACCCAGTACTTC. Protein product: CASSLSFSETQYF.